A few counts support the clone carrying this T cell receptor beta chain. The junction and the germline gene differ at one end; a read error may be behind it. Looked up from germline, CDR1 is SGHAT and CDR2 is FQNNGV. The CDR3 is made up of 15 amino acids. The data are from a study of cytomegalovirus exposure and HLA in healthy donors. With 60 Vbeta and 13 Jbeta primers, the PCR was carried out. Repertoires were generated with immunoSEQ multiplex PCR, while TCRdb's copy carries only in-frame clones and drops some. The sample yields 100,000 to 150,000 clones, about 79% seen once. This receptor was identified in a woman aged 18-30 years in good health and CMV-seropositive. This sequence joins TRBV11-2 and TRBJ2-7; 7 bases are shared with TRBD1. The sequenced sample was PBMCs. The DNA for the CDR3 is TGTGCCAGCTGCTACTCGACAGGGTTAGGTTACGAGCAGTACTTT. Residues: CASCYSTGLGYEQYF.